The clone carrying this TCR beta chain turned up a few times. Its antigen remains unidentified. This sample is drawn from a study of T-cell reconstitution after alpha-beta-depleted transplantation in children. Study-level findings and limits: The main origin of T-cell counts and diversity one year after transplant was newly produced T cells. The origin of high day-60 TCRbeta diversity in some patients lay in surviving recipient T cells and thymic progenitors.

The V and J ends lost 1 base and 15 bases respectively, with 13 bases between them. This CDR3 spans 11 amino acids. Germline CDR1 is SQVTM and CDR2 is ANQGSEA. During its preparation, the TCRbeta library received unique molecular identifiers. TCRdb ran MiXCR on the PCR reads and lists one entry per CDR3 protein. The sample has hundreds of thousands of distinct CDR3 sequences; around 13% are singletons. The V call is TRBV29-1, the J call TRBJ2-1; no clear D. Sequencing used PBMCs, mostly from graft donor cells, obtained 360 days after TCRalphabeta/CD19-depleted stem cell transplant. This TCR came from a male patient younger than 18 who had a stem cell transplant for acute myeloid leukemia, so the T cells may come from the graft donor. CDR3: CSVEARRLRFF. CDR3 in DNA: TGCAGCGTTGAAGCAAGACGGTTGCGGTTCTTC.